This TCR beta chain was sequenced in a study of CD8+CD57+ T cells in acquired aplastic anemia. This clonotype was observed many times. The patients chosen for sequencing had shown expansion of CD8+CD57+ cells (detected by flow cytometry). The CDR3 runs to 14 residues. Germline CDR1 and CDR2: SGHVS and FQNEAQ. The V gene end was trimmed by 5 bases and the J gene end by 7 bases; junction bases not matched to a gene: 4. The study profiled TCR beta VDJ and CDR3 using genomic DNA as template. TCRdb itself ran the reads through MiXCR, one entry per CDR3 protein. The repertoire includes some 180,000 distinct CDR3 sequences, 50% to 65% of them detected once, and about two fifths sits in the top ten.

The sequenced material came from sorted CD4+, CD8+, or CD8+CD57+ T cells (not recorded which) from PBMCs. This TCR was recovered from a human donor with aplastic anemia. The rearrangement uses TRBV7-8 and TRBJ1-6; TRBD1 matches at 8 bases. CDR3 residues: CASSPGQGNSPLHF. The CDR3 bases are TGTGCCAGCAGCCCCGGACAGGGCAATTCACCCCTCCACTTT. Based on the CDR3 plus reference TRBV7-8 and TRBJ1-6, the full variable domain is GAGVSQSPRYKVAKRGQDVALRCDPISGHVSLFWYQQALGQGPEFLTYFQNEAQLDKSGLPSDRFFAERPEGSVSTLKIQRTQQEDSAVYLCASSPGQGNSPLHFGNGTRLTVT.